Listed here is a single T cell receptor beta chain. The entry originates in a study of T-cell memory formation after mild COVID-19. Overall study: Among the donors, TCR clusters were largely specific to each donor.

From germline, CDR1 is MNHEY and CDR2 SVGEGT. V lost 4 bases to trimming and J lost 7 bases, with 10 bases between them. The CDR3 runs 12 residues. TCRdb redid the calling of the 5' RACE reads with MiXCR, one entry per CDR3 protein. Found here are hundreds of thousands of distinct CDR3 sequences, approximately 15% of them singletons; the top ten hold 2.1%. This clonotype originated in an adult woman who had mild COVID-19 (a few samples of this study predate the infection). Cell type and time point are not known. The chain uses TRBV6-2 or TRBV6-3 and TRBJ1-2; D is uncertain. The specimen sequenced was PBMCs or a T cell subset sorted from them (not recorded which). Here the CDR3 reads CASSFRTAGYTF. In nucleotides, the CDR3 is TGTGCCAGCAGTTTTCGGACGGCTGGCTACACCTTC.